This entry lists 8 T cell receptor beta chains sequenced from one sample in a study of shared clonotypes between healthy human individuals. Clones were read by immunoSEQ multiplex PCR, and TCRdb kept only the in-frame ones, dropping some. This table holds around 700,000 clones, roughly 78% found once. Sequencing input: memory CD4+ T cells sorted from blood. The subset here: CD45RA-negative fraction. The receptors come from a woman aged 25 to 45 in good health.

The chain employs TRBV6-1 and TRBJ2-7, with 8 bases fitting TRBD1. The CDR3 spans 14 residues. In germline, CDR1 is MNHNS, CDR2 SASEGT. Trimming took 1 base from V and 4 from J; bases not matched to a gene: 3. The DNA of the CDR3 is TGTGCCAGCAGTGAAGGGACAGGGATTTACGAGCAGTACTTC. Translating it yields CASSEGTGIYEQYF.

This clone was observed a handful of times. The chain uses TRBV5-1 and TRBJ2-3, with D hard to call. CDR1 SGHRS and CDR2 YFSETQ come from the germline V gene. V lost 4 bases, J lost 2 bases, and 2 bases lay in between. The CDR3 contains 11 residues. The CDR3 DNA sequence: TGCGCCAGCAGCGCCACAGATACGCAGTATTTT. Translation gives CASSATDTQYF. Based on the CDR3 plus reference TRBV5-1 and TRBJ2-3, the full variable domain is KAGVTQTPRYLIKTRGQQVTLSCSPISGHRSVSWYQQTPGQGLQFLFEYFSETQRNKGNFPGRFSGRQFSNSRSEMNVSTLELGDSALYLCASSATDTQYFGPGTRLTVL.

The chain joins TRBV2 to TRBJ2-7; no reliable D call. In germline, CDR1 is SNHLY, CDR2 FYNNEI. The V gene lost 6 bases and the J gene lost 5 bases, with 11 bases spanning the gap. The CDR3 contains 12 residues. The CDR3, as DNA: TGTGCCAGCAGCTACACAAGGGACGAGCAGTACTTC. Translation gives CASSYTRDEQYF.

The chain combines TRBV5-6 with TRBJ2-6; tentative D call: TRBD1 (5 bases). The ends were cut back, 3 bases at V and 0 bases at J, with 7 bases in the middle. The germline CDR1 and CDR2 sequences are SGHDT and YYEEEE. The CDR3 consists of 15 residues. For the CDR3, the DNA is TGTGCCAGCAGCTATACAGGCTCTGGGGCCAACGTCCTGACTTTC. Encoded protein: CASSYTGSGANVLTF.

Only one count was recorded for this clone. V usage is TRBV14 and J usage is TRBJ2-1; possibly TRBD2 for D (6 bases). This CDR3 region has 13 residues. Trimming shortened V by 4 bases and J by 8 bases, and 12 bases separated the two germline ends. Germline V gene sequence: CDR1 SGHDN, CDR2 FVKESK. CDR3: CASSRSGVDEQFF. The DNA for the CDR3 is TGTGCCAGCAGCCGGTCGGGAGTTGATGAGCAGTTCTTC.

The chain is built from TRBV30 and TRBJ1-2; the match to TRBD1 covers 7 bases. The CDR3 extends over 12 amino acids. Looked up from germline, CDR1 is GTSNPN and CDR2 is SVGIG (reference sequence). Losses at the gene ends were 4 bases for V and 6 bases for J; bases not matched to a gene: 5. CDR3 amino acids: CAWTGGPHGYTF. CDR3 in DNA: TGTGCCTGGACAGGGGGTCCCCATGGCTACACCTTC.

The chain is built from TRBV18 and TRBJ2-7; 9 nucleotides align to TRBD1. CDR1 KGHSH and CDR2 LQKENI come from the germline V gene. The CDR3 runs to 14 residues. Trimming removed 4 bases from V and 1 base from J; junction bases left unmatched: 2. The CDR3, as DNA: TGTGCCAGCTCACGGGACAGGGATTCCTACGAGCAGTACTTC. Translating it yields CASSRDRDSYEQYF.

To note about this clone: This clone may be a read error of a much larger clone one base away. The identical CDR3 is also encoded by other nucleotide sequences in the sample. This chain connects TRBV5-6 to TRBJ1-1; no reliable D call. Germline loops: CDR1 SGHDT, CDR2 YYEEEE. There are 13 residues in the CDR3. V lost 0 bases, J lost 1 base, and 4 bases lay in between. The CDR3 spells CASSLDRNTEAFF. DNA of the CDR3: TGTGCCAGCAGCTTGGACAGGAACACTGAAGCTTTCTTT.